A selection of T cell receptor beta chains follows, all from one sample in a study of cytomegalovirus exposure and HLA in healthy donors. The method was immunoSEQ multiplex PCR; TCRdb's version includes in-frame clones alone and lacks a portion of them. This sample has about 200,000 clones, with 75% to 85% found just once. The sample comprised PBMCs. The receptors originated from a woman aged 45-65 years in good health and CMV-seropositive. Each CDR3 is given with its conserved first and last residue. Each record gives: D gene, clone size, V gene, J gene, CDR3 DNA, CDR3 protein. A D gene is named only where the DNA matches it firmly. Part of the rows lack a size; the others show once, few, many or a class for expanded clones.

TRBD2	NA	TRBV30	TRBJ2-7	TGTGCCTGGAGTTTTGGCGGGAGGGGATACGAGCAGTACTTC	CAWSFGGRGYEQYF
TRBD1	NA	TRBV5-4	TRBJ2-1	TGTGCCAGCAGACCTAATGCCGGGACAGGGACCTACAATGAGCAGTTCTTC	CASRPNAGTGTYNEQFF
TRBD1	NA	TRBV6-1	TRBJ1-1	TGTGCTTCCGGACAGGGCGGTAGTGAAGCTTTCTTT	CASGQGGSEAFF
NA	NA	TRBV4-3	TRBJ1-4	TGCGCCAGCAGCCAAGATACGAACAGCGGATTTGGTGAAAAACTGTTTTTT	CASSQDTNSGFGEKLFF
TRBD2	NA	TRBV28	TRBJ2-4	TGTGCCAGCAGTCCCCGGGGACTAGCGGGAGTAAACATTCAGTACTTC	CASSPRGLAGVNIQYF
TRBD1	NA	TRBV5-1	TRBJ2-2	TGCGCCAGCAGCTGGACTTCCGGGACAGGGGGCACCGGGGAGCTGTTTTTT	CASSWTSGTGGTGELFF
NA	NA	TRBV6-5	TRBJ1-4	TGTGCCGGTCCGACAGATAATGAAAAACTGTTTTTT	CAGPTDNEKLFF
NA	NA	TRBV28	TRBJ1-3	TGTGCCAGCAGTTCGGAGGGGCTAGGAGGAAACACCATATATTTT	CASSSEGLGGNTIYF
TRBD1	NA	TRBV4-1	TRBJ1-5	TGCGCCAGCAGCCAAGATGGAGGCAGGGGGCAAGAACAGCCCCAGCATTTT	CASSQDGGRGQEQPQHF
TRBD2	NA	TRBV4-1	TRBJ2-3	TGCGCCAGCAGCCCCCGCGTAGAGAGCGGGGGGGCCCTAGATACGCAGTATTTT	CASSPRVESGGALDTQYF
TRBD2	NA	TRBV5-4	TRBJ2-1	TGTGCCAGCAGCCAAGGAGGGGTAAGCGGGAGAGATGAGCAGTTCTTC	CASSQGGVSGRDEQFF
NA	NA	TRBV18	TRBJ2-6	TGTGCCAGCTCACGCGGGGCCGGAATGAACGTGGTTATTGACGTCCTGACTTTC	CASSRGAGMNVVIDVLTF
TRBD1	once	TRBV7-2	TRBJ2-3	TGTGCCAGCAGCTTATGGGACAGGGGGGATACGCAGTATTTT	CASSLWDRGDTQYF
NA	NA	TRBV28	TRBJ2-1	TGTGCCAGCACCAATAGCGGAGGAGGGTACAATGAGCAGTTCTTC	CASTNSGGGYNEQFF
TRBD1	NA	TRBV7-9	TRBJ2-7	TGTGCCAGCAGCCTAGGATTAGTCCGGGACAGGGCCTACGAGCAGTACTTC	CASSLGLVRDRAYEQYF
TRBD2	NA	TRBV7-9	TRBJ2-7	TGTTCCAGCAGCTCTAGCGGGAGGACCACCTACGAGCAGTACTTC	CSSSSSGRTTYEQYF
TRBD1	NA	TRBV30	TRBJ1-4	TGTGCCTGGAGACAGGGGACTGAAAAACTGTTTTTT	CAWRQGTEKLFF
TRBD1	NA	TRBV5-1	TRBJ1-1	TGCGCCAGCAGTTCAAAGGCGGGGACAGGGTCGAAAAACACTGAAGCTTTCTTT	CASSSKAGTGSKNTEAFF
TRBD1	NA	TRBV6-1	TRBJ1-2	TGTGCCAGCAGTGATCCGGGACAGGGAAAAGGCTACACCTTC	CASSDPGQGKGYTF
NA	NA	TRBV6-5	TRBJ1-2	TGTGCCAGCAGTTACAATAAGTACGGGGGGAACTATGGCTACACCTTC	CASSYNKYGGNYGYTF
NA	few	TRBV7-8	TRBJ2-7	TGTGCCAGCAGCTTACAGGGTTACGAGCAGTACTTC	CASSLQGYEQYF
NA	once	TRBV5-1	TRBJ1-4	TGCGCCAGCAGCATCAGCGGGGCAACTAATGAAAAACTGTTTTTT	CASSISGATNEKLFF
TRBD2	once	TRBV2	TRBJ2-1	TGTGCCAGCAGTCAGAGCGGGGGGGGGAACAATGAGCAGTTCTTC	CASSQSGGGNNEQFF
NA	NA	TRBV11-3	TRBJ1-3	TGTGCCAGCAGCTTGTCGGGGAGCTCTGGAAACACCATATATTTT	CASSLSGSSGNTIYF
NA	NA	TRBV6-1	TRBJ2-6	TGTGCCAGCAGTGAACCCCGAGGTGGGGCCAACGGCCTGACTTTC	CASSEPRGGANGLTF
TRBD1	NA	TRBV10-2	TRBJ1-3	TGCGCCAGCAGTCGACAGGGGGTATCTGGAAACACCATATATTTT	CASSRQGVSGNTIYF
TRBD1	NA	TRBV10-3	TRBJ1-2	TGTGCCATCAGTGACAGGACAGGTCCCAACTATGGCTACACCTTC	CAISDRTGPNYGYTF
TRBD2	NA	TRBV5-1	TRBJ2-1	TGCGCCAGCAGCTCAACCCTAGCGGGGTTATACAATGAGCAGTTCTTC	CASSSTLAGLYNEQFF
NA	NA	TRBV4-3	TRBJ1-3	TGCGCCAGCAGCCCAGCCGGCGGTGCTGGAAACACCATATATTTT	CASSPAGGAGNTIYF
NA	NA	TRBV19	TRBJ2-7	TGTGCCAGTAGTATCTCGCCCGGACAGTGGGGGATTTCCTACGAGCAGTACTTC	CASSISPGQWGISYEQYF
NA	NA	TRBV29-1	TRBJ2-3	TGCAGCGTTGAGGAGGGGACAGATACGCAGTATTTT	CSVEEGTDTQYF
TRBD1	NA	TRBV5-4	TRBJ2-7	TGTGCCAGCAGCAAAGACAGGGCTAGGGAGCAGTACTTC	CASSKDRAREQYF